This record covers a single T cell receptor (beta chain). The antigen it recognizes is unknown. No per-base quality is available; no much larger clone lies one base away. The sample is drawn from a study of blood T cell repertoires in COVID-19 (TCRdb year 2020). Turning to the overall study: Samples from collaborators originated in the United States, Italy and Spain and spanned both the acute and convalescent phases of COVID-19. Samples were obtained from the ongoing ImmuneRACE study (first 160 participants) and from 1,200 or so subjects provided by 6 global collaborators. The prospective study material was composed of cDNA or gDNA derived from T cells, B-cell-depleted T cells, or PBMCs. Where available, HLA class I and class II types were obtained from metadata supplied by the sample provider rather than from assay-based typing. A de-identified subject ID, COVID-19 status, age in years and sex were almost always included in the sample metadata. Subjects who had been exposed to COVID-19, were actively infected with it, or had recovered from it provided the deeply sampled blood TCRbeta repertoires that made up the dataset. A freely available public database, intended as a resource for researchers studying the immune response to SARS-CoV-2, is where the repertoires were released.

What the research found in general, with its limitations: The quantity of clinical and demographic metadata differed by source and by participant and was supplied without curation.

Whole blood was collected in K2EDTA tubes by collaborating institutions according to the institutions' own protocols. Collaborator samples were shipped for TCRbeta analysis as frozen whole blood, isolated PBMCs, or DNA extracted from either sample type. TCRbeta CDR3 regions were amplified from genomic DNA using the immunoSEQ Assay, a bias-controlled multiplex PCR. The authors processed their data as follows. Nucleated cell counts per sample were estimated from amplification of reference gene primers within the assay. Sequence reads were collapsed and filtered to measure the absolute abundance of every unique TCRbeta CDR3 rearrangement. Productive Simpson clonality was computed per sample as the square root of Simpson's diversity index over productive rearrangements. TCRdb carries this immuneACCESS record with in-frame sequences only. Its versions omit some clonotypes, under half of them owing to an unresolved V gene in the studies checked, with the rest unexplained. Clone size and the V and J calls come from that table; the DNA yielded D and trimming. The sample table contains 85,000 to 120,000 clones; only one count was recorded for about four fifths of them. Together, the top ten hold about 10% of the sample.

The germline V gene (reference sequence) specifies MNHEY as CDR1 and SMNVEV as CDR2. V ends up 4 bases short and J 2 bases short, with an unmatched junction base count of 6. Counted from cysteine to phenylalanine, this CDR3 has 15 amino acids. The entry retains the CDR3 DNA only, 45 bases that are in frame from base 1. The rearrangement joined TRBV27 to TRBJ2-7; 9 central bases correspond to TRBD1. Sequencing input: peripheral blood. The TCR originated in a man aged 35 to 55 with active or convalescent COVID-19. The DNA reads as follows: TGTGCCAGCAGTTCTTCCGGGACAGGGACCTACGAGCAGTACTTC. Protein translation: CASSSSGTGTYEQYF.